This T cell receptor (beta chain) was profiled in a study of blood T cell repertoires in COVID-19. Overall study context: Donors in the United States, Italy and Spain gave samples during acute or convalescent COVID-19. PBMCs, B-cell-depleted T cells, or T cells provided the cDNA or gDNA that made up the material.

This CDR3 spans 15 amino acids. The germline CDR1 and CDR2 sequences are SGDLS and YYNGEE. V lost 3 bases, J lost 6 bases, and 8 bases stayed unmatched. In the study's own analysis: The assay estimated nucleated cells by amplifying reference gene primers. Some clones are missing from TCRdb's copy, which holds only in-frame ones; the method was immunoSEQ multiplex PCR. V and J calls and clone size are those listed in that table; D and trimming were worked out from the DNA. The sample lists some 240,000 clones, around 87% occurring once. J is TRBJ2-3 and V is TRBV9, with TRBD1 matching 9 bases. The TCR comes from a man aged 60-69 years who had recovered from COVID-19. The sequenced sample consisted of peripheral blood. CDR3 in DNA: TGTGCCAGCAGCGCCTGGGACAGGGCCGGGGATACGCAGTATTTT. Its translation is CASSAWDRAGDTQYF.